Given below is one T cell receptor beta chain in context. The antigen is unknown. This record comes from a study of cytomegalovirus exposure and HLA in healthy donors. Looking at the study overall: A later analysis reported the same platform for the roughly 120 validation repertoires and the 666 first-cohort repertoires. Findings of the study overall: Among the CMV-associated chains, three were confirmed in vitro as specific for CMV antigens. High sensitivity and specificity were reportedly achieved when the classifier diagnosed cytomegalovirus status.

Sequenced by immunoSEQ multiplex PCR; TCRdb stores in-frame clones only, minus some. The data contain 150,000 to 200,000 clones, around 87% of them singletons. The sequence was obtained from a woman aged 25-40 years in good health and CMV-seronegative. Source material: PBMCs.

The CDR3 reads CASSLNRGVAETQYF. DNA of the CDR3: TGTGCCAGCAGCTTAAACCGGGGGGTGGCCGAGACCCAGTACTTC. This sequence joins TRBV11-2 and TRBJ2-5, with 7 bases lining up with TRBD2. V lost 2 bases to trimming and J lost 5 bases; unmatched junction nucleotides: 8. In germline, CDR1 is SGHAT, CDR2 FQNNGV. CDR3 size: 15 residues.